These 14 T cell receptor beta chains were sequenced from one sample in a study of response to subunit inactivated influenza vaccine. TCRdb re-called the RT-PCR reads through MiXCR, storing one row per CDR3 protein. The sample shows 650,000 to 800,000 distinct CDR3 sequences, approximately 15% of them seen only once. The sample in question was PBMCs from blood, obtained less than 15 days before vaccination. The receptors originated from a man aged 50-59 years who received an inactivated influenza vaccine.

In its sample, this clonotype was seen a few times. The rearrangement links TRBV10-3 to TRBJ2-2; possibly TRBD2 for D (7 bases). Germline V CDR1 and CDR2: ENHRY, SYGVKD. CDR3 length: 15 amino acids. The V end was cut by 6 bases, the J end by 3 bases, with 14 bases between. CDR3 loop: CAIRRGGGDTGELFF. The DNA of the CDR3 is TGTGCCATCAGGAGGGGAGGGGGTGACACCGGGGAGCTGTTTTTT.

The CDR3 nucleotides read TGTGCCAGCAGTGCGCCCAGGGCGCCCCGCACAGATACGCAGTATTTT. The encoded protein is CASSAPRAPRTDTQYF. The chain has TRBV12-3 or TRBV12-4 and TRBJ2-3; possibly TRBD1 for D (5 bases). Between the trimmed V and J ends, which lost 5 bases and 1 base, there was a span of 16 bases. This CDR3 region has 16 residues.

V is TRBV4-2 and J is TRBJ2-7; 11 nucleotides line up with TRBD2. The CDR3 covers 16 residues. Germline CDR1 and CDR2: LGHNA and YNFKEQ. The V and J ends lost 0 bases and 4 bases, in that order; junction bases with no gene match: 5. The CDR3 DNA reads TGTGCCAGCAGCCAAGATCTTAGCGGGGGGGTTTACGAGCAGTACTTC. Protein product: CASSQDLSGGVYEQYF.

This clonotype was counted only a few times. The V and J genes are TRBV19 and TRBJ1-5; a weak D match, TRBD1 (6 bases). V lost 2 bases, J lost 3 bases, and 11 bases lay in between. CDR3 length equals 15 residues. From germline, CDR1 is LNHDA and CDR2 SQIVND (reference sequence). The CDR3 region is CASSIYGGLNQPQHF. Here the CDR3 DNA reads TGTGCCAGTAGTATATATGGGGGCCTCAATCAGCCCCAGCATTTT.

The chain combines TRBV18 with TRBJ1-6; D might be TRBD1 (5 bases). The CDR3 has 15 residues. Trimming removed 3 bases from V and 5 bases from J, with 11 bases in between. CDR1 is KGHSH, CDR2 LQKENI, per germline. CDR3 protein: CASSPGGRDNSPLHF. For the CDR3, the DNA is TGTGCCAGCTCACCCGGGGGACGGGATAATTCACCCCTCCACTTT. Variable domain in full (rest from reference TRBV18 and TRBJ1-6): NAGVMQNPRHLVRRRGQEARLRCSPMKGHSHVYWYRQLPEEGLKFMVYLQKENIIDESGMPKERFSAEFPKEGPSILRIQQVVRGDSAAYFCASSPGGRDNSPLHFGNGTRLTVT.

There are a few counts of this clonotype. The V and J genes are TRBV24-1 and TRBJ2-2, with D possibly being TRBD2 (5 bases). The V gene's germline CDR1 is KGHDR and CDR2 SFDVKD. V was shortened by 9 bases and J by 7 bases, with 11 bases between the two germline ends. This CDR3 is 12 amino acids long. The CDR3 spells CATDNGVGELFF. CDR3 coding DNA: TGTGCCACCGACAACGGGGTCGGGGAGCTGTTTTTT.

This clonotype was counted many times. The chain carries TRBV25-1 and TRBJ1-2, with D maybe TRBD1 (5 bases). The ends were cut back, 6 bases at V and 2 bases at J, with 16 bases in the middle. Germline lookup yields CDR1 MGHDK and CDR2 SYGVNS. The CDR3 spans 15 residues. Here the CDR3 DNA reads TGTGCCAGCAGCACGACAATCGAGGGGAACTATGGCTACACCTTC. Its protein product is CASSTTIEGNYGYTF.

The rearrangement uses TRBV7-2 and TRBJ2-1, with TRBD2 matching 10 bases. V shed 4 bases, J shed 9 bases, and the junction held 12 bases outside the gene matches. CDR1 and CDR2 from the germline V gene are SGHTA and FQGNSA. The CDR3 sequence is 16 residues long. CDR3 in DNA: TGTGCCAGCAGCTCCATAGCGGGGGGCCTCAGGGGTGAGCAGTTCTTC. This translates into CASSSIAGGLRGEQFF.

The CDR3 DNA follows: TGTGCCAGCAGTTTATCAGCAGGCTCATATGGCTACACCTTC. Translating it yields CASSLSAGSYGYTF. The chain uses TRBV28 and TRBJ1-2; D unclear. Germline V gene sequence: CDR1 MDHEN, CDR2 SYDVKM. This CDR3 has 14 amino acids. V was trimmed by 1 base and J by 5 bases, leaving 11 bases between them.

V is TRBV12-3 or TRBV12-4 and J is TRBJ1-3; the D is unclear. This CDR3 spans 16 amino acids. Trimming removed 0 bases at V and 0 bases at J, with 9 bases between. The CDR3 bases are TGTGCCAGCAGTTTAGCGATGGGATCCTCTGGAAACACCATATATTTT. It translates to CASSLAMGSSGNTIYF.

This clonotype appeared a few times. The chain uses TRBV2 and TRBJ2-3; 11 bases map to TRBD2. The CDR3 spans 16 residues. Trimming took 5 bases from V and 6 from J; bases not matched to a gene: 10. Per the germline V gene, CDR1 is SNHLY and CDR2 is FYNNEI. The CDR3 region has the DNA TGTGCCAGCAGTAAGGCTAGCGGGAGGTCCAGCGATACGCAGTATTTT. Translating it yields CASSKASGRSSDTQYF.

This clonotype turned up a few times. The CDR3 DNA reads TGCAGCGTTGTTAGCCATTTGAGAGATACGCAGTATTTT. This encodes CSVVSHLRDTQYF. The V call is TRBV29-1, the J call TRBJ2-3; D unresolved. This CDR3 has 13 residues. Trimming took 4 bases from V and 5 from J, leaving 13 bases between them. Germline CDR1 is SQVTM and CDR2 is ANQGSEA.

This clonotype was detected a few times. The CDR3 protein is CASSIGQGNNQPQHF. The DNA for the CDR3 is TGTGCCAGTAGTATAGGACAGGGGAATAATCAGCCCCAGCATTTT. This rearrangement joins TRBV19 to TRBJ1-5; 8 positions match TRBD1. The trim removed 1 base at V and 4 bases at J, leaving 3 bases unmatched. Germline V lookup: CDR1 LNHDA, CDR2 SQIVND (reference sequence). The CDR3 extends over 15 amino acids.

This clonotype was counted many times. The V gene is TRBV27, the J gene TRBJ1-5, with D unresolved. This CDR3 is 14 amino acids long. The germline V gene has CDR1 MNHEY and CDR2 SMNVEV (reference sequence). V was cut by 10 bases and J by 0 bases, with 13 bases left in between. The CDR3 DNA is TGTGCCATTCTGGTAAAGCCTAGCAATCAGCCCCAGCATTTT. This sequence encodes CAILVKPSNQPQHF.